Each of the 30 T cell receptor beta chains below was sequenced from the same sample in a study of T cell repertoires in cytomegalovirus infection. These receptors are not linked to any known antigen. Using its own MiXCR run on the reads, TCRdb lists one record per CDR3 protein. The table lists more than 250,000 distinct CDR3 sequences, about 25% of them singletons. The input for sequencing was cultured PBMCs, taken from culture after CMV antigen stimulation. All receptors derive from a human donor in good health (CMV status not recorded). Some clones in this sample may be carry-over from other donors' samples.

J is TRBJ2-7 and V is TRBV5-6, with D possibly being TRBD1 or TRBD2 (5 bases each). The V end was cut by 4 bases, the J end by 6 bases, with 8 bases between. This CDR3 spans 11 amino acids. Looked up from germline, CDR1 is SGHDT and CDR2 is YYEEEE. The CDR3 nucleotides read TGTGCCAGCAGCCGGGGACCCGAGCAGTACTTC. It is translated as CASSRGPEQYF.

V usage is TRBV6-2 or TRBV6-3 and J usage is TRBJ1-4, with D uncertain. Trimming shortened V by 6 bases and J by 8 bases, and 10 bases separated the two germline ends. The CDR3 consists of 12 residues. Looked up from germline, CDR1 is MNHEY and CDR2 is SVGEGT. CDR3 amino acids: CASSPRSEKLFF. The CDR3 region has the DNA TGTGCCAGCAGCCCCCGGTCGGAAAAACTGTTTTTT.

This clonotype was detected many times. V and J are TRBV7-9 and TRBJ2-2, with D perhaps TRBD2 (6 bases). V lost 3 bases and J lost 4, with 21 bases in between. Germline V gene sequence: CDR1 SEHNR, CDR2 FQNEAQ (reference sequence). The CDR3 runs to 18 residues. The CDR3: CASSLRPGLFRTTGELFF. The CDR3 DNA follows: TGTGCCAGCAGCTTGAGGCCGGGACTCTTTCGGACCACCGGGGAGCTGTTTTTT.

The V call is TRBV12-3 or TRBV12-4, the J call TRBJ2-2; D unclear. CDR3 length: 12 amino acids. Trimming shortened V by 6 bases and J by 7 bases, and 9 bases separated the two germline ends. CDR3 in amino acids: CASSSYGGELFF. CDR3 sequence (DNA): TGTGCCAGCAGCTCCTACGGCGGGGAGCTGTTTTTT.

This clonotype was counted at least ten times. The rearrangement joins TRBV7-2 to TRBJ2-1; 9 nucleotides match TRBD2. There are 19 residues in the CDR3. The ends lost 5 bases at V and 2 bases at J; junction bases unmatched: 16. From germline, CDR1 is SGHTA and CDR2 FQGNSA. For the CDR3, the DNA is TGTGCCAGCAGCCGACCCCCAGTCTTAGCGGGAGTGGCCTACAATGAGCAGTTCTTC. This gives the protein CASSRPPVLAGVAYNEQFF. Drawing the rest from reference TRBV7-2 and TRBJ2-1, the complete variable domain is GAGVSQSPSNKVTEKGKDVELRCDPISGHTALYWYRQSLGQGLEFLIYFQGNSAPDKSGLPSDRFSAERTGGSVSTLTIQRTQQEDSAVYLCASSRPPVLAGVAYNEQFFGPGTRLTVL.

J is TRBJ2-1 and V is TRBV20-1; 8 nucleotides align to TRBD2. V was pared by 8 bases and J by 0 bases, with 9 bases of the junction left unmatched. This CDR3 comprises 15 residues. Germline loops: CDR1 DFQATT, CDR2 SNEGSKA (reference sequence). CDR3 amino acids: CSLPRSGSSYNEQFF. Written as DNA, the CDR3 is TGCAGTCTCCCCAGAAGCGGGAGCTCCTACAATGAGCAGTTCTTC.

V usage is TRBV19 and J usage is TRBJ2-3; 9 bases line up with TRBD2. The CDR3 spans 16 residues. V lost 3 bases, J lost 1 base, and 5 bases stayed unmatched. The germline gives CDR1 LNHDA, CDR2 SQIVND (reference sequence). This CDR3 reads CASSISSGEGTDTQYF. The CDR3 bases are TGTGCCAGTAGTATTTCTAGCGGGGAGGGCACAGATACGCAGTATTTT. The whole variable domain, filled in from reference TRBV19 and TRBJ2-3, reads DGGITQSPKYLFRKEGQNVTLSCEQNLNHDAMYWYRQDPGQGLRLIYYSQIVNDFQKGDIAEGYSVSREKKESFPLTVTSAQKNPTAFYLCASSISSGEGTDTQYFGPGTRLTVL.

V gene TRBV6-6 combines with J gene TRBJ2-1; 7 bases fit TRBD2. The V segment lost 6 bases and the J segment 6 bases; nucleotides outside the gene matches: 8. Germline assignment: CDR1 MNHNY and CDR2 SVGAGI (reference sequence). There are 14 residues in the CDR3. This chain's CDR3 is CASRSGKVGNEQFF. CDR3 in DNA: TGTGCCAGCAGGAGCGGGAAGGTCGGCAATGAGCAGTTCTTC.

This clonotype came up many times. The CDR3 bases are TGTGCCAGCAGCGTCGACAGACAAAACATTCAGTACTTC. Its protein is CASSVDRQNIQYF. V gene TRBV7-2 combines with J gene TRBJ2-4; tentative D call: TRBD1 (5 bases). The CDR3 has 13 amino acids. Germline assignment: CDR1 SGHTA and CDR2 FQGNSA. V was shortened by 5 bases and J by 5 bases, with 10 bases between the two germline ends. Supplemented by reference TRBV7-2 and TRBJ2-4, the full variable domain reads GAGVSQSPSNKVTEKGKDVELRCDPISGHTALYWYRQSLGQGLEFLIYFQGNSAPDKSGLPSDRFSAERTGGSVSTLTIQRTQQEDSAVYLCASSVDRQNIQYFGAGTRLSVL.

The sample holds many counts of this clonotype. The chain uses TRBV3-1 and TRBJ1-1; 10 nucleotides match TRBD1. Germline lookup yields CDR1 LGHDT and CDR2 YNNKEL (reference sequence). The CDR3 covers 14 residues. V was pared by 4 bases and J by 5 bases, with 4 bases of the junction left unmatched. The CDR3 loop is CASSRQGAGTEAFF. The CDR3 nucleotides read TGTGCCAGCAGCCGACAGGGGGCAGGTACTGAAGCTTTCTTT.

Note on this clonotype: One end of the junction does not line up with germline, which may come from a read error. The V and J genes are TRBV4-3 and TRBJ1-6, with 11 bases fitting TRBD1. The CDR3 sequence is 18 residues long. Germline V lookup: CDR1 LGHNA, CDR2 YSLEER. The CDR3 sequence: CASSQASAGGQGGSPHHF. CDR3 in DNA: TGCGCCAGCAGCCAAGCCTCTGCGGGGGGACAGGGGGGTTCACCCCACCACTTT.

This clonotype was counted a few times. This chain connects TRBV9 to TRBJ2-1; TRBD2 matches at 10 bases. CDR1 and CDR2 from the germline V gene are SGDLS and YYNGEE. The CDR3 loop spans 18 amino acids. V was pared by 4 bases and J by 2 bases, with 12 bases of the junction left unmatched. CDR3 coding DNA: TGTGCCAGCAGCCACCCCCGCCGGACTAGCGGTCCCTACAATGAGCAGTTCTTC. It is translated as CASSHPRRTSGPYNEQFF.

This clonotype was counted a few times. The chain joins TRBV19 to TRBJ2-7; no firm D call. Trimming removed 1 base at V and 2 bases at J, with 15 bases between. The CDR3 runs 16 residues. Germline V lookup: CDR1 LNHDA, CDR2 SQIVND (reference sequence). In nucleotides, the CDR3 is TGTGCCAGTAGTATAGGACACGAGCTTGCAGCCTACGAGCAGTACTTC. Translation: CASSIGHELAAYEQYF.

This chain links TRBV29-1 with TRBJ2-7; D gene ambiguous. V dropped 0 bases and J dropped 2 bases, with 5 bases sitting between them. Per germline, CDR1 SQVTM and CDR2 ANQGSEA. CDR3 size: 12 residues. CDR3 sequence: CSVEDFPYEQYF. The CDR3 region has the DNA TGCAGCGTTGAAGATTTTCCCTACGAGCAGTACTTC.

V usage is TRBV3-1 and J usage is TRBJ2-7; D is unresolved. CDR1 LGHDT and CDR2 YNNKEL come from the germline V gene (reference sequence). Trimming pared 3 bases from V and 4 bases from J, leaving 7 bases between. The CDR3 runs 12 residues. CDR3 in amino acids: CASSHADYEQYF. Written as DNA, the CDR3 is TGTGCCAGCAGCCACGCGGATTACGAGCAGTACTTC.

V usage is TRBV20-1 and J usage is TRBJ1-6, with 8 nucleotides matching TRBD1. The CDR3 length is 14 residues. J gave up 6 bases and V 4 bases, and 5 bases lay outside the gene matches. CDR1 and CDR2 (germline): DFQATT, SNEGSKA (reference sequence). DNA of the CDR3: TGCAGTGCTATTCAGGGGGCTCGTAATTCACCCCTCCACTTT. Translating it yields CSAIQGARNSPLHF.

This clonotype is a singleton in its sample. This sequence may be a read error, since a much larger clone differs from it by one base. The V call is TRBV5-1, the J call TRBJ2-5; the match to TRBD2 covers 12 bases. V lost 3 bases to trimming and J lost 4 bases; unmatched junction nucleotides: 4. Per the germline V gene, CDR1 is SGHRS and CDR2 is YFSETQ. The CDR3 extends over 15 amino acids. CDR3 coding DNA: TGCGCCAGCAGCTACGGGACTAGCGGGCCAGAGACCCAGTACTTC. Protein sequence: CASSYGTSGPETQYF.

This clonotype was seen only a few times. The chain joins TRBV20-1 to TRBJ2-1; the D gene is possibly TRBD2 (6 bases). The CDR3 is 15 residues long. V lost 0 bases and J 2 bases, leaving 11 bases between the germline ends. Germline CDR1 is DFQATT and CDR2 is SNEGSKA (reference sequence). This CDR3 reads CSARDLGLPYNEQFF. Written as DNA, the CDR3 is TGCAGTGCTAGAGATCTCGGACTACCCTACAATGAGCAGTTCTTC.

This clonotype was recorded many times. The chain employs TRBV7-2 and TRBJ2-7; TRBD2 is a possible D gene (6 bases). Trimming took off 6 bases at V and 6 bases at J, with 21 bases between the two ends. CDR1 and CDR2 (germline): SGHTA, FQGNSA. The CDR3 contains 15 residues. CDR3 sequence: CASRPPGGRALEQYF. For the CDR3, the DNA is TGTGCCAGCAGGCCACCCGGGGGACGGGCCCTCGAGCAGTACTTC.

This clonotype has only a few counts. This rearrangement joins TRBV14 to TRBJ2-1; a possible D gene is TRBD1 (5 bases). This CDR3 has 13 residues. Trimming removed 4 bases from V and 7 bases from J, with 11 bases in between. Germline V gives CDR1 SGHDN, CDR2 FVKESK. The CDR3 protein is CASSRIRVNEQFF. CDR3 nucleotides: TGTGCCAGCAGCCGAATCAGGGTTAATGAGCAGTTCTTC.

The rearrangement links TRBV18 to TRBJ2-1; the D gene is possibly TRBD2 (5 bases). CDR3 length: 16 residues. The germline V and J ends were trimmed by 4 bases and 0 bases, with 13 bases remaining between them. Germline lookup yields CDR1 KGHSH and CDR2 LQKENI. DNA of the CDR3: TGTGCCAGCTCACGCGAAGCCGGGGTCTCCTACAATGAGCAGTTCTTC. Translated: CASSREAGVSYNEQFF.

This clonotype turned up a few times. The V gene is TRBV5-4, the J gene TRBJ2-3, with 11 bases fitting TRBD2. The junction had 7 bases not matched to a gene; V was cut back by 4 bases and J by 0 bases. The CDR3 contains 17 residues. CDR1 SGHNT and CDR2 YYREEE come from the germline V gene (reference sequence). DNA for the CDR3: TGTGCCAGCAGCCCGGGGACTAGCGGACGGAGCACAGATACGCAGTATTTT. Protein product: CASSPGTSGRSTDTQYF.

This clonotype was seen repeatedly, ten times or more. This rearrangement joins TRBV12-3 or TRBV12-4 to TRBJ2-1, with 10 bases matching TRBD2. V was pared by 3 bases and J by 8 bases, with 4 bases of the junction left unmatched. The CDR3 covers 14 residues. CDR3 amino acids: CASSLGGTSDEQFF. The CDR3, as DNA: TGTGCCAGCAGTTTGGGTGGGACTAGCGATGAGCAGTTCTTC.

This clonotype was seen a few times. CDR3 loop: CASSSRPRYSNQPQHF. CDR3 bases: TGTGCCAGCAGCTCCCGACCCCGGTATAGCAATCAGCCCCAGCATTTT. The V and J genes are TRBV7-4 and TRBJ1-5, with D uncertain. The CDR3 runs 16 residues. Germline lookup yields CDR1 SGHVT and CDR2 SQSDAQ. V was cut by 4 bases and J by 0 bases, with 13 bases left in between.

This sequence joins TRBV20-1 and TRBJ2-3, with TRBD2 matching over 12 bases. This CDR3 contains 15 residues. J gave up 2 bases and V 6 bases, and 6 bases lay outside the gene matches. Germline V lookup: CDR1 DFQATT, CDR2 SNEGSKA (reference sequence). CDR3: CSANGLAGYTDTQYF. CDR3 DNA sequence: TGCAGTGCCAATGGACTAGCGGGGTACACAGATACGCAGTATTTT.

CDR3 nucleotide sequence: TGCGCCAGCAGCCAAGATCCTCTAGACGATACGCAGTATTTT. It is translated as CASSQDPLDDTQYF. V usage is TRBV4-3 and J usage is TRBJ2-3; D not certain. V lost 0 bases, J lost 6 bases, and 10 bases lay in between. The CDR3 sequence is 14 residues long. CDR1 is LGHNA, CDR2 YSLEER, per germline.

The chain uses TRBV19 and TRBJ2-1, with TRBD1 matching 8 bases. Germline trimming cut 1 base from V and 8 bases from J; bases unmatched to any gene: 7. Looked up from germline, CDR1 is LNHDA and CDR2 is SQIVND (reference sequence). CDR3 length: 15 amino acids. The CDR3 region is CASSIAGQGPDEQFF. CDR3 nucleotide sequence: TGTGCCAGTAGTATAGCAGGACAGGGACCCGATGAGCAGTTCTTC.

The chain is built from TRBV7-3 and TRBJ2-1; 7 nucleotides line up with TRBD2. The CDR3 runs to 14 residues. Germline-derived CDR1 and CDR2 are SGHTA and FQGTGA. J lost 7 bases, V lost 4 bases, and 7 bases had no gene match. The CDR3 region is CASSSSGGVNEQFF. The CDR3 bases are TGTGCCAGCAGCTCAAGTGGGGGGGTTAATGAGCAGTTCTTC. The full variable domain, rest sourced from reference TRBV7-3 and TRBJ2-1, is GAGVSQTPSNKVTEKGKYVELRCDPISGHTALYWYRQSLGQGPEFLIYFQGTGAADDSGLPNDRFFAVRPEGSVSTLKIQRTERGDSAVYLCASSSSGGVNEQFFGPGTRLTVL.

The J gene is TRBJ2-7, the V gene TRBV7-2; 12 bases align to TRBD2. CDR1 is SGHTA, CDR2 FQGNSA, per germline. The length of the CDR3 is 15 residues. V lost 5 bases and J lost 4; bases outside the gene matches: 6. CDR3 coding DNA: TGTGCCAGCAGCCCAAGGACTAGCGGGAAATACGAGCAGTACTTC. Translating it yields CASSPRTSGKYEQYF.

A few counts support this clonotype. The chain combines TRBV5-1 with TRBJ2-6; D unclear. V lost 6 bases, J lost 2 bases, and 9 bases lay in between. The CDR3 has 14 residues. Germline-derived CDR1 and CDR2 are SGHRS and YFSETQ. The DNA of the CDR3 is TGCGCCAGCACATTGGAGACTGGGGCCAACGTCCTGACTTTC. Translated: CASTLETGANVLTF.